These 23 T cell receptor beta chains originate from one sample sequenced in a study of breast tumors, draining lymph nodes, adjacent tissues. Samples came from axillary lymph nodes draining the breast cancer. TCRdb reprocessed the multiplex PCR reads with MiXCR, giving one entry per CDR3 protein. The sample contains about 270,000 distinct CDR3 sequences, roughly 31% of which appear only once. The sample comprised axillary lymph node tissue. All receptors derive from a female donor with breast cancer. Some clones in this sample may be carry-over from other donors' samples.

The chain employs TRBV20-1 and TRBJ1-5; no clear D. CDR1 and CDR2 (germline): DFQATT, SNEGSKA (reference sequence). V lost 4 bases and J 2 bases, leaving 12 bases between the germline ends. The CDR3 extends over 14 amino acids. CDR3 loop: CSANVLAGNQPQHF. In nucleotides, the CDR3 is TGCAGTGCTAATGTACTAGCGGGCAATCAGCCCCAGCATTTT.

This clonotype was counted between two and nine times. The V gene is TRBV20-1, the J gene TRBJ2-7; D perhaps matches TRBD2 (6 bases). The CDR3 totals 16 residues. Germline V gives CDR1 DFQATT, CDR2 SNEGSKA (reference sequence). Trimming took 1 base from V and 3 from J, leaving 19 bases between them. The CDR3 protein is CSARVGGGGRGYEQYF. CDR3 nucleotides: TGCAGTGCTAGAGTGGGGGGTGGGGGGAGAGGCTACGAGCAGTACTTC.

Concerning this clonotype: This sequence may be a read error, since a much larger clone differs from it by one base. The chain links TRBV12-5 to TRBJ2-3; TRBD2 matches 8 bases. Germline lookup yields CDR1 LGHNT and CDR2 FRNRAP. The CDR3 is 15 amino acids. CDR3 nucleotides: TGTGCCAGCAGTTTCATGCGGGGGGGCACAGATACGCAGTATTTT. This translates into CASSFMRGGTDTQYF.

This chain uses TRBV29-1 with TRBJ1-4, with a weak D call TRBD1 (5 bases). Germline values: CDR1 SQVTM, CDR2 ANQGSEA. This CDR3 spans 12 amino acids. The CDR3 nucleotides read TGCAGTGTCGGGGGTGCTAATGAAAAACTGTTTTTT. This encodes CSVGGANEKLFF.

Comment on this clonotype: The CDR3 carries no conserved terminal phenylalanine or tryptophan, so it likely arises from a read error. No DNA is shown, since the ends of the CDR3 on it are uncertain; the CDR3 is the one TCRdb lists. This chain uses TRBV19 with TRBJ1-6; the D call TRBD1 from the table was never checked on the DNA. The CDR3 numbers 8 amino acids, ends counted. CDR1 is LNHDA and CDR2 is SQIVND in the germline V gene (reference sequence). The CDR3 sequence: CASSPPVT.

The table lists this clonotype with many counts. V is TRBV5-1 and J is TRBJ2-3; 10 bases line up with TRBD2. CDR1 SGHRS and CDR2 YFSETQ come from the germline V gene. The CDR3 covers 16 residues. After removal of 4 bases from V and 0 bases from J, the junction contained 5 bases not matched to a gene. The CDR3: CASSKTSGASTDTQYF. The CDR3 nucleotides read TGCGCCAGCAGCAAAACTAGCGGGGCTAGCACAGATACGCAGTATTTT.

This clonotype was detected ten times or more. The gene calls are TRBV20-1 and TRBJ2-5; possibly TRBD1 or TRBD2 for D (5 bases each). Germline CDR1 and CDR2: DFQATT and SNEGSKA (reference sequence). Between the trimmed V and J ends, which lost 5 bases and 0 bases, there was a span of 16 bases. CDR3 length: 15 amino acids. The CDR3 region has the DNA TGCAGTGCTCCGGATACCGGGGCTAACCAAGAGACCCAGTACTTC. Protein: CSAPDTGANQETQYF.

This clonotype showed up many times. CDR3 sequence: CASSLSLAGLGTDTQYF. CDR3 DNA sequence: TGCGCCAGCAGCCTATCCTTGGCCGGACTCGGCACAGATACGCAGTATTTT. The chain joins TRBV4-1 to TRBJ2-3; D possibly corresponds to TRBD2 (5 bases). The germline V and J ends were trimmed by 4 bases and 1 base, with 18 bases remaining between them. Per germline, CDR1 MGHRA and CDR2 YSYEKL. This CDR3 region has 17 residues.

As for this clonotype: At one boundary the junction diverges from the germline segment, which might be a read error. The gene calls are TRBV20-1 and TRBJ1-5; tentatively, D is TRBD1 (5 bases). Germline CDR1 reads DFQATT; CDR2 reads SNEGSKA (reference sequence). This CDR3 is 12 amino acids long. CDR3 sequence reads: CSAREGDQPPHF. The CDR3 DNA sequence: TGCAGTGCTAGAGAGGGGGATCAGCCCCCGCATTTT.

This clonotype was observed a few times. Since a much larger clone is just one base distant, this may be a read error. No conserved phenylalanine or tryptophan ends this CDR3, so it is likely a read error. The chain couples TRBV7-2 to TRBJ1-2, with D possibly TRBD1 on 5 matching bases. Trimming cost V 6 bases and J 4 bases, with 15 bases left between them. The germline CDR1 and CDR2 sequences are SGHTA and FQGNSA. The CDR3 covers 14 residues. CDR3: CASSLQQGGYGYTL. The CDR3, as DNA: TGTGCCAGCAGTCTCCAGCAGGGAGGCTATGGCTACACCCTC.

The table lists this clonotype with many counts. The chain has TRBV7-2 and TRBJ2-7; 10 positions agree with TRBD2. Germline V gives CDR1 SGHTA, CDR2 FQGNSA. V dropped 1 base and J dropped 5; count of bases not matched to a gene: 11. CDR3 length equals 17 residues. This chain's CDR3 is CASSLERTSGIRDEQYF. The CDR3 DNA is TGTGCCAGCAGCTTAGAGCGAACTAGCGGGATCAGGGACGAGCAGTACTTC.

This clonotype appeared many times. The chain has TRBV20-1 and TRBJ2-1; 7 bases agree with TRBD2. CDR1 and CDR2 (germline): DFQATT, SNEGSKA (reference sequence). This CDR3 is 15 amino acids long. With 4 bases clipped from V and 4 bases from J, the junction kept 10 bases outside the gene matches. CDR3 nucleotides: TGCAGTGCTACCAGTTTTCGCGGGAGTTACAATGAGCAGTTCTTC. It codes for CSATSFRGSYNEQFF.

This clonotype was recorded at least ten times. The chain employs TRBV19 and TRBJ2-1, with 8 bases fitting TRBD1. The CDR3 is 15 residues long. The ends lost 4 bases at V and 5 bases at J; junction bases unmatched: 7. Germline V gives CDR1 LNHDA, CDR2 SQIVND (reference sequence). CDR3 bases: TGTGCCAGTAGTAGCCGGACAGGGTGGGACAATGAGCAGTTCTTC. Amino acids: CASSSRTGWDNEQFF.

The table lists this clonotype with many counts. This chain uses TRBV7-9 with TRBJ2-5; 10 nucleotides agree with TRBD2. The germline V gene encodes CDR1 SEHNR and CDR2 FQNEAQ (reference sequence). The CDR3 consists of 16 residues. Trimming at V came to 5 bases and at J to 1 base, leaving 7 bases not matched to a gene. The CDR3 protein is CASSPGLAETQETQYF. The CDR3 DNA follows: TGTGCCAGCAGCCCCGGACTAGCGGAGACCCAAGAGACCCAGTACTTC.

CDR3 sequence reads: CASSSDSGPNQPQYF. CDR3 DNA: TGCGCCAGCAGCTCGGACAGTGGCCCCAATCAGCCCCAGTACTTC. The V call is TRBV5-1, the J call TRBJ2-5, with a tentative D call TRBD1 (6 bases). This CDR3 region has 15 residues. Trimming stripped 3 bases from V and 9 bases from J, with 21 bases between. In germline, CDR1 is SGHRS, CDR2 YFSETQ.

This clonotype was found many times. The CDR3 bases are TGTGCCAGCAGCTTGGGGAGGGGCGGCACAGATACGCAGTATTTT. It encodes CASSLGRGGTDTQYF. The V call is TRBV13, the J call TRBJ2-3, with 7 bases lining up with TRBD2. V dropped 3 bases and J dropped 1; count of bases not matched to a gene: 4. Per the germline V gene, CDR1 is PRHDT and CDR2 is FYEKMQ (reference sequence). There are 15 residues in the CDR3. The variable domain in full, with the rest retrieved from reference TRBV13 and TRBJ2-3, is AAGVIQSPRHLIKEKRETATLKCYPIPRHDTVYWYQQGPGQDPQFLISFYEKMQSDKGSIPDRFSAQQFSDYHSELNMSSLELGDSALYFCASSLGRGGTDTQYFGPGTRLTVL.

This clonotype was picked up many times. The V call is TRBV20-1, the J call TRBJ2-7, with D possibly TRBD2 on 6 matching bases. The V end was cut by 6 bases, the J end by 0 bases, with 18 bases between. The CDR3 extends over 15 amino acids. Germline V gene sequence: CDR1 DFQATT, CDR2 SNEGSKA (reference sequence). The CDR3 nucleotides read TGCAGTGCCGAGAGAGGAGGGATCAGCTCCTACGAGCAGTACTTC. It translates to CSAERGGISSYEQYF.

This clonotype was seen repeatedly, ten times or more. The chain uses TRBV5-4 and TRBJ2-7; 7 bases are a match to TRBD2. The length of the CDR3 is 15 residues. With V trimmed by 1 base and J by 0 bases, 4 bases remained unmatched. Germline V gene lookup returns CDR1 SGHNT and CDR2 YYREEE (reference sequence). The CDR3 here is CASSLWGGSSYEQYF. The CDR3 DNA reads TGTGCCAGCAGCTTGTGGGGGGGGAGCTCCTACGAGCAGTACTTC.

In this sample, this clonotype turned up many times. The chain recombines TRBV29-1 with TRBJ1-4, with 8 bases that match TRBD1. The CDR3 spans 13 residues. Germline loops: CDR1 SQVTM, CDR2 ANQGSEA. V lost 8 bases to trimming and J lost 5 bases; unmatched junction nucleotides: 7. Here the CDR3 reads CSSATGANEKLFF. The CDR3 coding sequence is TGCAGCTCCGCGACAGGGGCCAATGAAAAACTGTTTTTT. The entire variable domain, with the rest obtained from reference TRBV29-1 and TRBJ1-4, is as follows: SAVISQKPSRDICQRGTSLTIQCQVDSQVTMMFWYRQQPGQSLTLIATANQGSEATYESGFVIDKFPISRPNLTFSTLTVSNMSPEDSSIYLCSSATGANEKLFFGSGTQLSVL.

Ten or more counts support this clonotype. The chain couples TRBV20-1 to TRBJ1-5; TRBD1 aligns across 7 bases. V trimming: 5 bases; J trimming: 0 bases; junction bases outside the gene matches: 7. The length of the CDR3 is 15 residues. Germline V gene lookup returns CDR1 DFQATT and CDR2 SNEGSKA (reference sequence). CDR3 protein: CSALDRAGSNQPQHF. The DNA for the CDR3 is TGCAGTGCTTTAGACAGGGCGGGTAGCAATCAGCCCCAGCATTTT.

In its sample, this clonotype was seen a few times. The chain joins TRBV7-2 to TRBJ2-4; D is perhaps TRBD1 or TRBD2 (5 bases each). The CDR3 sequence is 15 residues long. Germline CDR1 reads SGHTA; CDR2 reads FQGNSA. V lost 5 bases and J lost 3, with 14 bases in between. The CDR3 spells CASSSPGASKNIQYF. CDR3 bases: TGTGCCAGCAGCAGCCCCGGGGCCAGCAAAAACATTCAGTACTTC.

This clonotype appeared many times. CDR3 nucleotide sequence: TGTGCCAGCAGCGTAGCTTCCGGAGATACGCAGTATTTT. Its protein product is CASSVASGDTQYF. The chain carries TRBV9 and TRBJ2-3, with D unclear. Trimming removed 0 bases at V and 5 bases at J, with 7 bases between. This CDR3 has 13 residues. The germline V gene has CDR1 SGDLS and CDR2 YYNGEE. The whole variable domain, filled in from reference TRBV9 and TRBJ2-3, reads DSGVTQTPKHLITATGQRVTLRCSPRSGDLSVYWYQQSLDQGLQFLIQYYNGEERAKGNILERFSAQQFPDLHSELNLSSLELGDSALYFCASSVASGDTQYFGPGTRLTVL.

In its sample, this clonotype was seen many times. The chain combines TRBV11-2 with TRBJ2-1; D gene ambiguous. Germline assignment: CDR1 SGHAT and CDR2 FQNNGV. The CDR3 runs to 13 residues. V shed 7 bases and J shed 7 bases, with 14 bases lying between them. The CDR3 loop is CASTHRRDNEQFF. In DNA, the CDR3 is TGTGCCAGCACTCATCGACGCGATAATGAGCAGTTCTTC.